These 8 T cell receptor beta chains were sequenced from one sample in a study of Graves' ophthalmopathy and Graves' hyperthyroidism. The TCR beta CDR3 regions underwent amplification from RNA transcripts. The workflow started with a first-round RT-PCR run with HTBI primers and then moved on to a second-round multiplex PCR. TCRdb ran MiXCR on the multiplex PCR reads and lists one entry per CDR3 protein. The sample lists fewer than 350,000 distinct CDR3 sequences; under 20% were seen once. Sequenced material: peripheral blood. These receptors were taken from an adult man with Graves' ophthalmopathy.

This clonotype was observed many times. V and J are TRBV6-5 and TRBJ1-1, with 8 bases lining up with TRBD1. Trimming at V came to 5 bases and at J to 4 bases, leaving 9 bases not matched to a gene. Germline-derived CDR1 and CDR2 are MNHEY and SVGAGI. This CDR3 has 15 amino acids. CDR3 residues: CASSIQQGGGTEAFF. CDR3 nucleotide sequence: TGTGCCAGCAGTATTCAACAGGGGGGAGGCACTGAAGCTTTCTTT.

In its sample, this clonotype was seen many times. The chain joins TRBV10-1 to TRBJ2-5; no reliable D call. In germline, CDR1 is WNHNN, CDR2 SYGVQD (reference sequence). CDR3 size: 14 residues. The germline V and J ends were trimmed by 3 bases and 0 bases, with 8 bases remaining between them. Written as DNA, the CDR3 is TGCGCCAGCAGTGAAACTGGGAACCAAGAGACCCAGTACTTC. Amino acids: CASSETGNQETQYF.

This sequence joins TRBV18 and TRBJ2-2, with 7 bases fitting TRBD2. Germline lookup yields CDR1 KGHSH and CDR2 LQKENI. The length of the CDR3 is 17 residues. Germline trimming cut 0 bases from V and 0 bases from J; bases unmatched to any gene: 4. CDR3 amino acids: CASSPPSSGANTGELFF. For the CDR3, the DNA is TGTGCCAGCTCACCACCTTCGAGCGGGGCGAACACCGGGGAGCTGTTTTTT. Drawing the rest from reference TRBV18 and TRBJ2-2, the complete variable domain is NAGVMQNPRHLVRRRGQEARLRCSPMKGHSHVYWYRQLPEEGLKFMVYLQKENIIDESGMPKERFSAEFPKEGPSILRIQQVVRGDSAAYFCASSPPSSGANTGELFFGEGSRLTVL.

This rearrangement joins TRBV6-1 to TRBJ1-1, with a weak D call TRBD1 (6 bases). V was cut by 1 base and J by 5 bases, with 11 bases left in between. The CDR3 covers 14 residues. The V gene's germline CDR1 is MNHNS and CDR2 SASEGT. In nucleotides, the CDR3 is TGTGCCAGCAGTGAAGGGGGGCAGATGACTGAAGCTTTCTTT. Translation: CASSEGGQMTEAFF.

V is TRBV12-3 or TRBV12-4 and J is TRBJ2-7; 7 bases are a match to TRBD2. V lost 5 bases, J lost 2 bases, and 6 bases stayed unmatched. CDR3 length: 14 residues. CDR3: CASSPPGRTYEQYF. In DNA form, the CDR3 reads TGTGCCAGCAGTCCCCCCGGGAGGACCTACGAGCAGTACTTC.

There are many counts of this clonotype. The gene calls are TRBV5-1 and TRBJ1-6; 9 nucleotides line up with TRBD1. Germline-derived CDR1 and CDR2 are SGHRS and YFSETQ. The CDR3 sequence is 15 residues long. The trim removed 0 bases at V and 5 bases at J, leaving 0 bases unmatched. The CDR3: CASSLGQGDNSPLHF. The CDR3, as DNA: TGCGCCAGCAGCTTGGGACAGGGGGATAATTCACCCCTCCACTTT.

This chain connects TRBV12-3 or TRBV12-4 to TRBJ2-5; no firm D call. Deletions cut 2 bases from V and 5 bases from J, with 12 bases between. The CDR3 is 14 residues long. CDR3 residues: CASSLIAVGETQYF. CDR3 DNA: TGTGCCAGCAGTTTAATTGCTGTAGGGGAGACCCAGTACTTC.

Many counts were recorded for this clonotype. This chain connects TRBV20-1 to TRBJ2-2, with TRBD1 identical over 7 bases. CDR1 and CDR2 (germline): DFQATT, SNEGSKA (reference sequence). With 0 bases clipped from V and 0 bases from J, the junction kept 7 bases outside the gene matches. The CDR3 loop spans 17 amino acids. The CDR3 sequence: CSARDPGQWTNTGELFF. The DNA of the CDR3 is TGCAGTGCTAGAGATCCGGGACAGTGGACGAACACCGGGGAGCTGTTTTTT.